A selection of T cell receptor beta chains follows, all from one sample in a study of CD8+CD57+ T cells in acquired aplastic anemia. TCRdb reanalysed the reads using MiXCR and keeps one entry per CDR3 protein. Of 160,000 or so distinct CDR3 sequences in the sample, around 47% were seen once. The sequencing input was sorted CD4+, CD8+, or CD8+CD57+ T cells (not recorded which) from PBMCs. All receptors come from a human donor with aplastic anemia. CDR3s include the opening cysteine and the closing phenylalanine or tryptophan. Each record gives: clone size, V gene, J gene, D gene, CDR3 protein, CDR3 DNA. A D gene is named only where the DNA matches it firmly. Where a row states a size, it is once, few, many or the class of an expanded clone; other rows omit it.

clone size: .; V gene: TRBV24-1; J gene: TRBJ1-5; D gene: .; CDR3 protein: CATSDGRLGPQHF; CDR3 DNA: TGTGCCACCAGTGACGGACGCTTAGGGCCCCAGCATTTT
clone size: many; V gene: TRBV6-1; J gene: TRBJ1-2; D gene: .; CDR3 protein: CASRPTWDIYGYTF; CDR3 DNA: TGTGCCAGCAGGCCCACGTGGGACATCTATGGCTACACCTTC
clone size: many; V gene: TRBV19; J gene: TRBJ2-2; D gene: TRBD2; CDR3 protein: CATSPSGRASGELFF; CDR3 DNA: TGTGCCACCTCTCCCAGCGGGAGGGCCTCCGGGGAGCTGTTTTTT
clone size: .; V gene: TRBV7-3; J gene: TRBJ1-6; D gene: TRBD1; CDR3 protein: CASSGMGQGGSPLHF; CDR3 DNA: TGTGCCAGCAGCGGAATGGGACAGGGAGGTTCACCCCTCCACTTT
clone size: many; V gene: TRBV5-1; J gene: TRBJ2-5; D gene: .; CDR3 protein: CASSNQGGSKTQYF; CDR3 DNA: TGCGCCAGCAGCAACCAGGGGGGATCGAAGACCCAGTACTTC
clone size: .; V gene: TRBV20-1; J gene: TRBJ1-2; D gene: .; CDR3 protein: CSARPDKDYGYTF; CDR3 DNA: TGCAGTGCTAGACCGGACAAAGACTATGGCTACACCTTC
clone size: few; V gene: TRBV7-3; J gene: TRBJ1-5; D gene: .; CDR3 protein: CASSPGARQPQHF; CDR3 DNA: TGTGCCAGCAGCCCGGGGGCTCGGCAGCCCCAGCATTTT
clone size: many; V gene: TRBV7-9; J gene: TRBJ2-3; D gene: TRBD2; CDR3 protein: CASSLQAGVADTQYF; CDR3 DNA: TGTGCCAGCAGCTTACAAGCGGGAGTGGCAGATACGCAGTATTTT
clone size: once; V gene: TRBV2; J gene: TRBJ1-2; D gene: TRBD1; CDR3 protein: CASSALRDRGGCTF; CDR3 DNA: TGTGCTAGCAGTGCCCTCCGGGACAGGGGTGGCTGCACCTTC
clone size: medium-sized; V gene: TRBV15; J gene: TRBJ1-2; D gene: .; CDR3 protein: CATSRDRDYGYTF; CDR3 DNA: TGTGCCACCAGCAGAGACAGGGACTATGGCTACACCTTC
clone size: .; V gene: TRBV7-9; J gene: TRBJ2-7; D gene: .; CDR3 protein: CASSLKGGEQYF; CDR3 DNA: TGTGCCAGCAGCTTAAAGGGGGGCGAGCAGTACTTC
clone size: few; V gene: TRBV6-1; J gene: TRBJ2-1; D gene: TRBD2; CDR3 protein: CASRSTSGAYNEQFF; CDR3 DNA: TGTGCCAGCAGGTCGACTAGCGGGGCCTACAATGAGCAGTTCTTC
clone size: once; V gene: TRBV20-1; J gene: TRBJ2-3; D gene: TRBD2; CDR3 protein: CRSGGGDTQYF; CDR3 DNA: TGCAGGAGCGGGGGTGGAGATACGCAGTATTTT
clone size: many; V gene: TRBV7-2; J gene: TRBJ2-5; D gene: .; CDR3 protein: CASSLRTQETQYF; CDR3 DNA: TGTGCCAGCAGCTTACGCACCCAAGAGACCCAGTACTTC
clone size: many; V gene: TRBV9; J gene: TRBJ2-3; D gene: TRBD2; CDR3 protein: CASSVGNGGSTDTQYF; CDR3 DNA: TGTGCCAGCAGCGTAGGGAACGGGGGGAGCACAGATACGCAGTATTTT
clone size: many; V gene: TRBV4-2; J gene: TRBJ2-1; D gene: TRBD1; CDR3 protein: CASSQDAGTGSNEQFF; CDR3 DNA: TGTGCCAGCAGCCAAGATGCCGGGACAGGGTCCAATGAGCAGTTCTTC
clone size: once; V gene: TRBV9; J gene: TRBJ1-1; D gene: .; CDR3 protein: CASSVRGTATEAFF; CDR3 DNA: TGTGCCAGCAGCGTAAGAGGTACGGCGACTGAAGCTTTCTTT
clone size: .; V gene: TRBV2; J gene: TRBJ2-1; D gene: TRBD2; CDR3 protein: CARSSGRAYNEQFF; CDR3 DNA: TGTGCTAGATCTAGCGGGAGGGCCTACAATGAGCAGTTCTTC
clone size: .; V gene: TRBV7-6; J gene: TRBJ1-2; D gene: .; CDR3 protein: CASSLRVGLDGYTF; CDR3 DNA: TGTGCCAGCAGCTTAAGGGTCGGGTTGGATGGCTACACCTTC
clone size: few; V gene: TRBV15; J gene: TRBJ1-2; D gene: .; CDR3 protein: CATSRDRVGDYGYTF; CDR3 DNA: TGTGCCACCAGCAGAGACAGGGTGGGTGATTATGGCTACACCTTC
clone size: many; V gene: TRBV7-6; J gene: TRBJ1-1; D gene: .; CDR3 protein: CASSLPKGGGAEAFF; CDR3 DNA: TGTGCCAGCAGCTTACCTAAGGGGGGAGGCGCTGAAGCTTTCTTT
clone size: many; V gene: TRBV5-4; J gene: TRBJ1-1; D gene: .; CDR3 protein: CASSTGQNTEAFF; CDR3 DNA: TGTGCCAGCAGCACCGGACAGAACACTGAAGCTTTCTTT
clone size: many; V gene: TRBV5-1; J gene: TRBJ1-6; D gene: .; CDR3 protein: CASSLAQPNSPLHF; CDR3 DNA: TGCGCCAGCAGCTTGGCACAGCCGAATTCACCCCTCCACTTT
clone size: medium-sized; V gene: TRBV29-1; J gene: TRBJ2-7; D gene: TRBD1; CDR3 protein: CSVLVRTGNYEQYF; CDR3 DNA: TGCAGCGTCCTCGTTAGGACAGGGAACTACGAGCAGTACTTC
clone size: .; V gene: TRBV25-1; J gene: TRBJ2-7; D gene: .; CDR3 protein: CASSEPGHEQYF; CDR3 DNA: TGTGCCAGCAGCGAACCCGGACACGAGCAGTACTTC
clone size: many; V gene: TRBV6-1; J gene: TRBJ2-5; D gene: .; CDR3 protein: CASRLYAYQETQYF; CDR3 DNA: TGTGCCAGCAGATTATACGCGTACCAAGAGACCCAGTACTTC
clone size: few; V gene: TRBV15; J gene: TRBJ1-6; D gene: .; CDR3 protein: CATSRDRAGLNSPLHF; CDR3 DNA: TGTGCCACCAGCAGAGATCGGGCAGGGCTGAATTCACCCCTCCACTTT
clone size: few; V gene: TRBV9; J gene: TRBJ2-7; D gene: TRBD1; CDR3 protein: CASSPGTGIYEQYF; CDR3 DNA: TGTGCCAGCAGCCCCGGGACAGGGATCTACGAGCAGTACTTC